The clone carrying this T cell receptor (beta chain) has a count of ten or more. The data were obtained in a study of molecular identifiers for immune sequencing clone quantification. TCRdb passed the PCR reads through MiXCR, listing each CDR3 protein once. Of about 640,000 distinct CDR3 sequences in the sample, nearly 20% are singletons; the top ten hold 0.85%. Material: naive CD8+ T cells from blood, with Jurkat cell RNA spiked in. Subset indicated: FACS-sorted CD8+CD4-CCR7+CD45RA+ naive T cells. This clonotype was obtained from a human donor in good health. Some libraries in this study had Jurkat cell RNA spiked in.

The CDR3 DNA follows: TGTGCCAGCAGTCCGGGGCCCGGGGCCTTCCATGCCGAGCAGTACTTC. Translating it yields CASSPGPGAFHAEQYF. The chain is built from TRBV27 and TRBJ2-7; D may match TRBD1 or TRBD2 (5 bases each). With 5 bases removed from V and 6 bases from J, the gap between germline ends came to 23 bases. The CDR3 is made up of 16 amino acids. Germline loops: CDR1 MNHEY, CDR2 SMNVEV (reference sequence).